These T cell receptor beta chains were read from a single sample in a study of blood T cell repertoires in COVID-19. Assay used: immunoSEQ multiplex PCR; TCRdb lists only in-frame clones, some missing. The sample lists about 220,000 clones; around four fifths were seen once. Sequencing was carried out using peripheral blood. These receptors came from a woman aged 55 to 70 who had recovered from COVID-19. The CDR3 runs from the conserved cysteine through the conserved F or W. D genes are given only for firm matches. The size entry is marked missing in some rows and otherwise reads once, few, many or a size class.

j_call: TRBJ2-1; v_call: TRBV5-6; d_call: TRBD2; clone_size: -; cdr3_aa: CASSRRRTSEFNEQFF; cdr3_nt: TGTGCCAGCAGCCGACGGAGGACTAGCGAGTTCAATGAGCAGTTCTTC
j_call: TRBJ1-1; v_call: TRBV5-4; d_call: TRBD1; clone_size: many; cdr3_aa: CASSPRDRGRGTEAFF; cdr3_nt: TGTGCCAGCAGCCCCCGGGACAGGGGGCGGGGGACTGAAGCTTTCTTT
j_call: TRBJ2-1; v_call: TRBV27; d_call: -; clone_size: -; cdr3_aa: CASSYMSGEQFF; cdr3_nt: TGTGCCAGCAGTTATATGTCGGGTGAGCAGTTCTTC
j_call: TRBJ2-7; v_call: TRBV5-1; d_call: -; clone_size: few; cdr3_aa: CASSLGGYDEQYF; cdr3_nt: TGCGCCAGCAGCTTGGGAGGGTACGACGAGCAGTACTTC
j_call: TRBJ1-1; v_call: TRBV28; d_call: TRBD1; clone_size: -; cdr3_aa: CASAPGTGRTEAFF; cdr3_nt: TGTGCCAGCGCCCCCGGGACAGGTCGCACTGAAGCTTTCTTT
j_call: TRBJ1-1; v_call: TRBV3-1/TRBV3-2; d_call: -; clone_size: -; cdr3_aa: CASSWARQTEAFF; cdr3_nt: TGTGCCAGCAGCTGGGCACGGCAGACTGAAGCTTTCTTT
j_call: TRBJ2-5; v_call: TRBV7-2; d_call: TRBD2; clone_size: once; cdr3_aa: CASSLVSSGGADQETQYF; cdr3_nt: TGTGCCAGCAGCTTAGTTTCTAGCGGGGGGGCAGATCAAGAGACCCAGTACTTC
j_call: TRBJ2-6; v_call: TRBV2; d_call: -; clone_size: -; cdr3_aa: CASSGGAGANVLTF; cdr3_nt: TGTGCCAGCAGTGGGGGGGCTGGGGCCAACGTCCTGACTTTC
j_call: TRBJ1-1; v_call: TRBV7-9; d_call: TRBD1; clone_size: -; cdr3_aa: CASSIQQGNEAFF; cdr3_nt: TGTGCCAGCAGCATCCAACAGGGGAATGAAGCTTTCTTT
j_call: TRBJ1-1; v_call: TRBV5-1; d_call: -; clone_size: -; cdr3_aa: CASSSQGYTEAFF; cdr3_nt: TGCGCCAGCAGCTCCCAGGGCTACACTGAAGCTTTCTTT
j_call: TRBJ2-4; v_call: TRBV7-9; d_call: TRBD1; clone_size: -; cdr3_aa: CASSRDRGRAKNIQYF; cdr3_nt: TGTGCCAGCAGCCGTGACAGGGGGAGGGCCAAAAACATTCAGTACTTC
j_call: TRBJ1-1; v_call: TRBV12-3/TRBV12-4; d_call: -; clone_size: -; cdr3_aa: CASSHTNTEAFF; cdr3_nt: TGTGCCAGCAGTCACACCAACACTGAAGCTTTCTTT
j_call: TRBJ1-2; v_call: TRBV18; d_call: -; clone_size: once; cdr3_aa: CASSPSDLRNYGYTF; cdr3_nt: TGTGCCAGCTCACCCTCGGACTTACGGAACTATGGCTACACCTTC
j_call: TRBJ2-2; v_call: TRBV11-3; d_call: TRBD1; clone_size: -; cdr3_aa: CASSPGQGRAGELFF; cdr3_nt: TGTGCCAGCAGCCCAGGACAGGGAAGGGCCGGGGAGCTGTTTTTT
j_call: TRBJ2-2; v_call: TRBV29-1; d_call: -; clone_size: once; cdr3_aa: CSVEGSGSIGELFF; cdr3_nt: TGCAGCGTTGAGGGGAGCGGATCGATCGGGGAGCTGTTTTTT
j_call: TRBJ1-1; v_call: TRBV9; d_call: -; clone_size: few; cdr3_aa: CASSPTSSNTEAFF; cdr3_nt: TGTGCCAGCAGCCCTACCTCTTCGAACACTGAAGCTTTCTTT
j_call: TRBJ1-6; v_call: TRBV27; d_call: -; clone_size: -; cdr3_aa: CASSLSGGEANSPLHF; cdr3_nt: TGTGCCAGCAGTTTATCTGGGGGGGAGGCTAATTCACCCCTCCACTTT
j_call: TRBJ2-3; v_call: TRBV9; d_call: TRBD1; clone_size: -; cdr3_aa: CASSVGTGAYTDTQYF; cdr3_nt: TGTGCCAGCAGCGTCGGGACAGGGGCCTATACAGATACGCAGTATTTT
j_call: TRBJ1-2; v_call: TRBV6-2/TRBV6-3; d_call: -; clone_size: -; cdr3_aa: CASSYTRTNYGYTF; cdr3_nt: TGTGCCAGCAGTTACACGAGAACCAACTATGGCTACACCTTC
j_call: TRBJ1-1; v_call: TRBV2; d_call: -; clone_size: -; cdr3_aa: CASSESRGTEAFF; cdr3_nt: TGTGCCAGCAGTGAAAGTAGGGGAACTGAAGCTTTCTTT
j_call: TRBJ2-1; v_call: TRBV29-1; d_call: TRBD2; clone_size: few; cdr3_aa: CSGLTSGGTYNEQFF; cdr3_nt: TGCAGCGGCCTAACTAGCGGGGGCACCTACAATGAGCAGTTCTTC
j_call: TRBJ1-5; v_call: TRBV4-1; d_call: TRBD1; clone_size: -; cdr3_aa: CASSQDRGQPQHF; cdr3_nt: TGCGCCAGCAGCCAAGACAGGGGGCAGCCCCAGCATTTT
j_call: TRBJ2-5; v_call: TRBV5-4; d_call: -; clone_size: few; cdr3_aa: CASTFTTVGGETQYF; cdr3_nt: TGTGCCAGCACCTTCACCACGGTCGGCGGGGAGACCCAGTACTTC
j_call: TRBJ1-2; v_call: TRBV10-3; d_call: -; clone_size: -; cdr3_aa: CAISEDPRRGGLNYGYTF; cdr3_nt: TGTGCCATCAGTGAAGACCCCAGAAGGGGGGGGCTAAACTATGGCTACACCTTC
j_call: TRBJ2-7; v_call: TRBV7-8; d_call: TRBD2; clone_size: -; cdr3_aa: CASSSRRGSSYEQYF; cdr3_nt: TGTGCCAGCAGCTCGCGGCGGGGGAGCTCCTACGAGCAGTACTTC
j_call: TRBJ2-3; v_call: TRBV2; d_call: -; clone_size: -; cdr3_aa: CASSESLALDTQYF; cdr3_nt: TGTGCCAGCAGCGAATCTCTAGCCCTAGATACGCAGTATTTT
j_call: TRBJ1-1; v_call: TRBV29-1; d_call: -; clone_size: -; cdr3_aa: CSVGSGGIGVTEAFF; cdr3_nt: TGCAGCGTTGGCTCCGGGGGAATAGGAGTGACTGAAGCTTTCTTT
j_call: TRBJ2-3; v_call: TRBV21-1; d_call: -; clone_size: -; cdr3_aa: CASSTRGTGPPDTQYF; cdr3_nt: TGTGCCAGCAGCACGCGAGGGACAGGGCCCCCAGATACGCAGTATTTT
j_call: TRBJ1-2; v_call: TRBV2; d_call: -; clone_size: -; cdr3_aa: CASSSSGTSYGYTF; cdr3_nt: TGTGCCAGCAGTTCCTCCGGGACAAGCTATGGCTACACCTTC